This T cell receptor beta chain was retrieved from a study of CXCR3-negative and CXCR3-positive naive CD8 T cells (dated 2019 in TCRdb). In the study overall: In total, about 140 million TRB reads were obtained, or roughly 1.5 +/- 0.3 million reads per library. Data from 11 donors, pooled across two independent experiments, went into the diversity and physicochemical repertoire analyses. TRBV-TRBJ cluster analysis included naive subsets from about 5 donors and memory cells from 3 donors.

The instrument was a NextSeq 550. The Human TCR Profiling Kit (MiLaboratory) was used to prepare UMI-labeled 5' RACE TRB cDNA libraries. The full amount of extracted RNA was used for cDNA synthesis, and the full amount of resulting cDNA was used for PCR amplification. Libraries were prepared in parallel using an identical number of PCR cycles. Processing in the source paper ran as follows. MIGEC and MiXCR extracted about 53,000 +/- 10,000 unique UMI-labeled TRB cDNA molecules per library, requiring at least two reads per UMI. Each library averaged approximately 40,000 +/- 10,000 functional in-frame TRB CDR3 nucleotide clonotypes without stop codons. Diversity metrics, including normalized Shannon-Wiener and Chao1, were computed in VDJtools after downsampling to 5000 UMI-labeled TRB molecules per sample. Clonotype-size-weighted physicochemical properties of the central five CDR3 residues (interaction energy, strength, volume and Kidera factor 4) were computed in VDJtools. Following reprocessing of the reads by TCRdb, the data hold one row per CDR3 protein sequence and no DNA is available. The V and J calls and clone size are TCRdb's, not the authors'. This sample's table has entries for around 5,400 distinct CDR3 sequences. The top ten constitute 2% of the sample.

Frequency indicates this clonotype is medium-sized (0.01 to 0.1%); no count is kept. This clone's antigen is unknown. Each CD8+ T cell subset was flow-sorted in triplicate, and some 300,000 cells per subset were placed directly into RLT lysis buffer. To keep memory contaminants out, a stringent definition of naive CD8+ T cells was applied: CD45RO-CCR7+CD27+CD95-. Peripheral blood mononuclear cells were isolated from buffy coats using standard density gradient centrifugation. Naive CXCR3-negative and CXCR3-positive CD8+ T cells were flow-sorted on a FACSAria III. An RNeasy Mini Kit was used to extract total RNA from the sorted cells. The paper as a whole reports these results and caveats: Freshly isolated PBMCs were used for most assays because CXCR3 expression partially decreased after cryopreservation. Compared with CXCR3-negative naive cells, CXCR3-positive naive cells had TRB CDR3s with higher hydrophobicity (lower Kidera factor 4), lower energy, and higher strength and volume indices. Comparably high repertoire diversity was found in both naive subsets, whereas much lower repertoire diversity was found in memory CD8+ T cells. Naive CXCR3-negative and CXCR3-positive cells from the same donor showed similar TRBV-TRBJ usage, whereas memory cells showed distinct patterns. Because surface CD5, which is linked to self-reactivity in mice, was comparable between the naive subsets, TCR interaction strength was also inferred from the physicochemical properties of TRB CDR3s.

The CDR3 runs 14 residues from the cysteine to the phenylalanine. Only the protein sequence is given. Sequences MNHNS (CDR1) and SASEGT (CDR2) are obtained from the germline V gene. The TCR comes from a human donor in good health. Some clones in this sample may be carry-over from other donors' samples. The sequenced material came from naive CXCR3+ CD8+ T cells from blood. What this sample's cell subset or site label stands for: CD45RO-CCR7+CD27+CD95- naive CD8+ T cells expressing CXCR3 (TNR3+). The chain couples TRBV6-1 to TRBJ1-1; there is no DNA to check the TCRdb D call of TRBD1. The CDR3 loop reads CASWGDSMNTEAFF.